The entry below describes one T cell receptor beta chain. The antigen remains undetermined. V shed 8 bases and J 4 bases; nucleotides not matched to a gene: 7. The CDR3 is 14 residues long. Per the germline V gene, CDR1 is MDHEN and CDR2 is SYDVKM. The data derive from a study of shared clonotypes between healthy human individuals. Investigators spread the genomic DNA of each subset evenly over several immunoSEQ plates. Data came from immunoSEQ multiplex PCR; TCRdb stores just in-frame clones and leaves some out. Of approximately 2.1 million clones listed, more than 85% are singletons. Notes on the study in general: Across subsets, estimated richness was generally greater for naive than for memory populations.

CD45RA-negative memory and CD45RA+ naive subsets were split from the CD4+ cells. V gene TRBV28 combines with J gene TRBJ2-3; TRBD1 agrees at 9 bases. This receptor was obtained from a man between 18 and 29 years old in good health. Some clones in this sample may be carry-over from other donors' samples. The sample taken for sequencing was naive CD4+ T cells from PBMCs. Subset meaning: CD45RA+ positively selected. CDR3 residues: CASLRTGAADTQYF. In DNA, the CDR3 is TGTGCCAGCTTACGGACAGGGGCCGCAGATACGCAGTATTTT.